Listed here are 25 T cell receptor beta chains from one sample, sequenced in a study of CD8+CD57+ T cells in acquired aplastic anemia. Patients who underwent sequencing had shown CD8+CD57+ cell expansion by flow cytometry. Genomic DNA acted as the template from which TCR beta VDJ combination and CDR3 sequence profiling were carried out. TCRdb passed the reads through MiXCR, listing each CDR3 protein once. Of some 160,000 distinct CDR3 sequences detected, around half appear once; the ten largest clones hold around 2.9%. What was sequenced was sorted CD4+, CD8+, or CD8+CD57+ T cells (not recorded which) from PBMCs. These receptors were obtained from a human donor with aplastic anemia.

This chain joins TRBV15 and TRBJ2-1; the D gene is possibly TRBD1 (5 bases). The CDR3 runs to 16 residues. The germline V gene encodes CDR1 LNHNV and CDR2 YYDKDF (reference sequence). V dropped 2 bases and J dropped 0 bases, with 11 bases sitting between them. The CDR3: CATSRHSQGSYNEQFF. Written as DNA, the CDR3 is TGTGCCACCAGCAGACATTCGCAGGGCTCCTACAATGAGCAGTTCTTC.

This clonotype was counted many times. This chain's CDR3 is CASRRTVNTGELFF. The DNA of the CDR3 is TGTGCCAGCAGGCGGACGGTGAACACCGGGGAGCTGTTTTTT. The rearrangement joins TRBV6-1 to TRBJ2-2; D is uncertain. Germline CDR1 MNHNS, CDR2 SASEGT. The CDR3 is made up of 14 amino acids. Between the trimmed V and J ends, which lost 6 bases and 1 base, there was a span of 9 bases.

In its sample, this clonotype was seen many times. The CDR3 here is CASSLAQGPNYGYTF. DNA of the CDR3: TGTGCCAGCAGCTTAGCGCAGGGCCCTAACTATGGCTACACCTTC. This chain links TRBV7-9 with TRBJ1-2; TRBD1 might be the D (5 bases). V lost 0 bases to trimming and J lost 0 bases, with 8 bases between them. The CDR3 has 15 amino acids. In germline, CDR1 is SEHNR, CDR2 FQNEAQ (reference sequence).

This clonotype has a count of ten or more. The CDR3 DNA reads TGTGCCAGCATTGCGGGACCTTCCTATGGCTACACCTTC. Amino acids: CASIAGPSYGYTF. The genes are TRBV6-1 and TRBJ1-2, with D perhaps matching TRBD1 (5 bases). The CDR3 has 13 residues. Between the trimmed V and J ends, which lost 7 bases and 4 bases, there was a span of 13 bases. CDR1 is MNHNS and CDR2 is SASEGT in the germline V gene.

Note on this clonotype: Because it lacks the conserved phenylalanine or tryptophan at the end, this CDR3 is likely a read error. J is TRBJ1-3 and V is TRBV4-2, with D possibly being TRBD1 (6 bases). Looked up from germline, CDR1 is LGHNA and CDR2 is YNFKEQ. The CDR3 totals 16 residues. The CDR3 region has the DNA TGTGCCAGCAGTCAAGGGGGGCAGCTCTCTGGAAACACCATATATCTT. Translated: CASSQGGQLSGNTIYL.

The V call is TRBV12-3 or TRBV12-4, the J call TRBJ1-6; D is perhaps TRBD1 (5 bases). This CDR3 has 14 residues. V lost 3 bases, J lost 6 bases, and 9 bases lay in between. The CDR3 is CASSLGGPNSPLHF. Here the CDR3 DNA reads TGTGCCAGCAGTTTGGGGGGACCTAATTCACCCCTCCACTTT.

The chain links TRBV4-1 to TRBJ1-2; 11 bases align to TRBD1. The germline V gene has CDR1 MGHRA and CDR2 YSYEKL. The CDR3 consists of 17 residues. V was pared by 4 bases and J by 4 bases, with 11 bases of the junction left unmatched. Here the CDR3 reads CASSPQDRGRTGYGYTF. The CDR3 region has the DNA TGCGCCAGCAGCCCCCAGGACAGGGGGCGCACGGGCTATGGCTACACCTTC.

This chain links TRBV11-1 with TRBJ2-6; no firm D call. The CDR3 totals 14 residues. V was shortened by 5 bases and J by 4 bases, with 9 bases between the two germline ends. Germline V CDR1 and CDR2: SGHAT, FQDESV (reference sequence). The CDR3 sequence: CASSRKVGANVLTF. CDR3 nucleotide sequence: TGTGCCAGCAGCCGGAAGGTAGGGGCCAACGTCCTGACTTTC.

The rearrangement links TRBV11-2 to TRBJ1-2; 7 nucleotides agree with TRBD1. Germline loops: CDR1 SGHAT, CDR2 FQNNGV. The CDR3 sequence is 13 residues long. V lost 3 bases, J lost 4 bases, and 2 bases stayed unmatched. The CDR3 here is CASSFRQGYGYTF. CDR3 sequence (DNA): TGTGCCAGCAGCTTTCGACAGGGCTATGGCTACACCTTC.

The chain uses TRBV11-1 and TRBJ2-7, with TRBD2 matching over 10 bases. V shed 6 bases and J 0 bases; nucleotides not matched to a gene: 8. Germline V gene sequence: CDR1 SGHAT, CDR2 FQDESV (reference sequence). The CDR3 length is 16 residues. The CDR3 sequence: CASSRTSGGSSYEQYF. CDR3 coding DNA: TGTGCCAGCAGTCGGACTAGCGGAGGTAGCTCCTACGAGCAGTACTTC.

This clonotype was observed a handful of times. The CDR3 is CASTYQETQYF. The DNA for the CDR3 is TGCGCCAGCACCTACCAAGAGACCCAGTACTTC. The V and J genes are TRBV10-2 and TRBJ2-5; D is unresolved. The CDR3 is 11 residues long. The germline V gene encodes CDR1 WSHSY and CDR2 SAAADI. V was pared by 7 bases and J by 0 bases, with 3 bases between.

The chain combines TRBV2 with TRBJ2-7, with D possibly matching TRBD2 (6 bases). Trimming took off 8 bases at V and 2 bases at J, with 13 bases between the two ends. Germline V gene data show CDR1 as SNHLY and CDR2 as FYNNEI. The CDR3 is 13 residues long. CDR3 nucleotides: TGTGCCAGCGCGGCGGGGAGAACCTACGAGCAGTACTTC. The encoded protein is CASAAGRTYEQYF.

The rearrangement uses TRBV20-1 and TRBJ2-5; 9 nucleotides match TRBD2. CDR3 length: 17 amino acids. J gave up 5 bases and V 1 base, and 14 bases lay outside the gene matches. The germline gives CDR1 DFQATT, CDR2 SNEGSKA (reference sequence). The DNA for the CDR3 is TGCAGTGCTAGAGCAGAGCGTGGGGTAGCGGGGGCGGAGACCCAGTACTTC. Its protein product is CSARAERGVAGAETQYF.

There are many counts of this clonotype. The V gene is TRBV25-1, the J gene TRBJ1-1, with D tentatively TRBD1 (6 bases). The CDR3 loop spans 12 amino acids. V gave up 6 bases and J gave up 1 base, with 6 bases separating them. The germline gives CDR1 MGHDK, CDR2 SYGVNS. CDR3 nucleotide sequence: TGTGCCAGCAGGGGACAGAACACTGAAGCTTTCTTT. Translated, it gives CASRGQNTEAFF. Filled out from reference TRBV25-1 and TRBJ1-1, the complete variable domain reads EADIYQTPRYLVIGTGKKITLECSQTMGHDKMYWYQQDPGMELHLIHYSYGVNSTEKGDLSSESTVSRIRTEHFPLTLESARPSHTSQYLCASRGQNTEAFFGQGTRLTVV.

This clonotype was seen many times. This chain connects TRBV19 to TRBJ1-1; TRBD1 is a possible D gene (5 bases). This CDR3 contains 14 residues. V was clipped by 3 bases and J by 6 bases, with 14 bases between them. CDR1 and CDR2 (germline): LNHDA, SQIVND (reference sequence). CDR3 in amino acids: CASSMTRDRPEAFF. The CDR3 DNA sequence: TGTGCCAGTAGTATGACGCGAGACAGACCTGAAGCTTTCTTT.

This sequence joins TRBV5-1 and TRBJ2-7; possible D gene TRBD2, 6 bases. V lost 5 bases, J lost 4 bases, and 16 bases lay in between. Germline V gene sequence: CDR1 SGHRS, CDR2 YFSETQ. CDR3 length: 14 amino acids. CDR3 region: CASRASGGSYEQYF. Here the CDR3 DNA reads TGCGCCAGCAGAGCTAGTGGGGGGTCGTACGAGCAGTACTTC.

The V gene is TRBV10-3, the J gene TRBJ1-3; 7 nucleotides agree with TRBD1. Germline values: CDR1 ENHRY, CDR2 SYGVKD. V lost 7 bases, J lost 4 bases, and 4 bases stayed unmatched. The CDR3 consists of 13 residues. The CDR3 is CAIKPGGGNTIYF. The CDR3 DNA follows: TGTGCCATCAAGCCAGGGGGAGGAAACACCATATATTTT.

The chain recombines TRBV20-1 with TRBJ2-5; no clear D. Trimming removed 2 bases at V and 3 bases at J, with 13 bases between. Germline V CDR1 and CDR2: DFQATT, SNEGSKA (reference sequence). The CDR3 length is 14 residues. The CDR3 DNA reads TGCAGTGCTAGACCCCTGGGCGGTAAAGAGACCCAGTACTTC. It yields the protein CSARPLGGKETQYF.

Comment on this clonotype: A read error may be the cause here, since a much bigger clone is one base away. This chain connects TRBV7-3 to TRBJ2-7, with D perhaps TRBD1 (6 bases). V lost 8 bases and J 1 base, leaving 12 bases between the germline ends. The CDR3 is 13 residues long. The germline V gene has CDR1 SGHTA and CDR2 FQGTGA. Written as DNA, the CDR3 is TGTGCCAGCGGCCAAGGGACATCCTACGAGCAGTACTTC. Residues: CASGQGTSYEQYF.

The chain is built from TRBV7-3 and TRBJ1-6, with D unclear. V gave up 4 bases and J gave up 7 bases, with 17 bases separating them. The CDR3 is 16 residues long. Germline V gene lookup returns CDR1 SGHTA and CDR2 FQGTGA. CDR3 DNA sequence: TGTGCCAGCAGCTCCCGGCTGGCTTTGAAAAATTCACCCCTCCACTTT. As protein: CASSSRLALKNSPLHF.

This clonotype was observed a handful of times. The chain carries TRBV4-1 and TRBJ1-3; unclear D gene. The CDR3 has 17 amino acids. Deletions cut 1 base from V and 0 bases from J, with 13 bases between. Germline CDR1 is MGHRA and CDR2 is YSYEKL. CDR3 protein: CASSQARTGSSGNTIYF. CDR3 sequence (DNA): TGCGCCAGCAGCCAAGCTAGGACGGGGAGCTCTGGAAACACCATATATTTT.

This clonotype was seen many times. The gene calls are TRBV5-5 and TRBJ1-2; D is unclear. V lost 1 base and J 2 bases, leaving 6 bases between the germline ends. The CDR3 covers 13 residues. Per the germline V gene, CDR1 is SGHKS and CDR2 is YYEKEE (reference sequence). CDR3: CASSLQENYGYTF. The CDR3 DNA reads TGTGCCAGCAGCTTGCAGGAGAACTATGGCTACACCTTC. Full variable domain (missing parts from reference TRBV5-5 and TRBJ1-2): DAGVTQSPTHLIKTRGQQVTLRCSPISGHKSVSWYQQVLGQGPQFIFQYYEKEERGRGNFPDRFSARQFPNYSSELNVNALLLGDSALYLCASSLQENYGYTFGSGTRLTVV.

In its sample, this clonotype was seen many times. The chain employs TRBV15 and TRBJ1-5; perhaps TRBD1 as D (6 bases). The CDR3 covers 15 residues. Germline assignment: CDR1 LNHNV and CDR2 YYDKDF (reference sequence). Trimming left V 8 bases short and J 5 bases short, with 19 bases between. The CDR3 sequence is CATHPGQGFHQPQHF. CDR3 nucleotide sequence: TGTGCCACCCACCCGGGCCAGGGGTTCCATCAGCCCCAGCATTTT. The full variable domain, its missing parts supplied by reference TRBV15 and TRBJ1-5, is DAMVIQNPRYQVTQFGKPVTLSCSQTLNHNVMYWYQQKSSQAPKLLFHYYDKDFNNEADTPDNFQSRRPNTSFCFLDIRSPGLGDTAMYLCATHPGQGFHQPQHFGDGTRLSIL.

A remark on this clonotype: Since a much larger clone is just one base distant, this may be a read error. Without the conserved terminal phenylalanine or tryptophan, this CDR3 likely stems from a read error. The V and J genes are TRBV10-1 and TRBJ2-5, with D unresolved. In germline, CDR1 is WNHNN, CDR2 SYGVQD (reference sequence). The CDR3 contains 11 residues. CDR3 protein: CASSYGETQYL. DNA for the CDR3: TGTGCCAGCAGTTACGGGGAGACCCAGTACCTC.

With regard to this clonotype: A much larger clone lies a single base off, so this may be a read error. This chain uses TRBV5-1 with TRBJ2-3, with 9 bases that match TRBD1. The germline gives CDR1 SGHRS, CDR2 YFSETQ. The length of the CDR3 is 15 residues. CDR3 sequence reads: CASSGTGGSSDAQYF. CDR3 nucleotide sequence: TGCGCCAGCAGCGGAACAGGGGGCAGTTCAGATGCGCAGTATTTT.